The rows below give T cell receptor beta chains drawn from one sample of a study of T cells after yellow fever vaccination. A single record per CDR3 protein comes from TCRdb applying MiXCR to the 5' RACE reads. The top ten hold 2.5% of the sample, which has over 150,000 distinct CDR3 sequences, about 7% seen once. The material was CD4+ T cells sorted from PBMCs, obtained 5 days after the first yellow fever vaccination. Every receptor here comes from a man aged 18 to 29 who received the YFV17D yellow fever vaccine. CDR3s include the opening cysteine and the closing phenylalanine or tryptophan. D genes are given only for firm matches. Part of the rows lack a size; the others show once, few, many or a class for expanded clones.

D gene,clone size,V gene,J gene,CDR3 DNA,CDR3 protein
TRBD2,-,TRBV7-8,TRBJ2-1,TGTGCCAGCAGCTTAGGGGTCGGGGGGTACAATGAGCAGTTCTTC,CASSLGVGGYNEQFF
-,-,TRBV24-1,TRBJ1-1,TGTGCCACCAGTGTGGAGGGGGAAGAAGCTTTCTTT,CATSVEGEEAFF
TRBD1,once,TRBV7-2,TRBJ1-1,TGTGCCAGCAGCTCACAGGGGGCGGACACTGAAGCTTTCTTT,CASSSQGADTEAFF
-,-,TRBV18,TRBJ1-5,TGTGCCAGCTCAGGGGCTCCAGGGGACGGTCAGCCCCAGCATTTT,CASSGAPGDGQPQHF
-,many,TRBV11-2,TRBJ2-2,TGTGCCAGCAGCTGGGGCTTCGGCCCCGGGGAGCTGTTTTTT,CASSWGFGPGELFF
TRBD2,many,TRBV4-1,TRBJ2-2,TGCGCCAGCAGCCTCTCGGGGCTAGCGGGCACCGGGGAGCTGTTTTTT,CASSLSGLAGTGELFF
-,few,TRBV28,TRBJ2-2,TGTGCCAGCAAGGACCAAGTCACCGGGGAGCTGTTTTTT,CASKDQVTGELFF
-,many,TRBV10-3,TRBJ2-5,TGTGCCATCAGTGTCGGAGGGACAGAGCAAGAGACCCAGTACTTC,CAISVGGTEQETQYF
-,many,TRBV2,TRBJ2-4,TGTGCCAGCGGGCTGGCAGGGGGGAACATTCAGTACTTC,CASGLAGGNIQYF
-,many,TRBV12-3/TRBV12-4,TRBJ2-1,TGTGCCAGCAGCCGTCTAGCGACCAATGAGCAGTTCTTC,CASSRLATNEQFF
-,few,TRBV5-1,TRBJ1-1,TGCGCCAGCAGCCCGGAGGTTCGGGGGGACACTGAAGCTTTCTTT,CASSPEVRGDTEAFF
-,many,TRBV18,TRBJ1-1,TGTGCCAGCTCACCGGAACAGGTGGGAACTGAAGCTTTCTTT,CASSPEQVGTEAFF
-,-,TRBV20-1,TRBJ2-7,TGCAGTGCTAGAGATCGTCTAGCAGACCCCTACGAGCAGTACTTC,CSARDRLADPYEQYF
TRBD1,-,TRBV7-2,TRBJ1-1,TGTGCCGGCACCCCTGGGGCGACAGGGCACACTGAAGCTTTCTTT,CAGTPGATGHTEAFF
-,few,TRBV19,TRBJ1-1,TGTGCCAGTAGTATCTCAGGGGTTAACACTGAAGCTTTCTTT,CASSISGVNTEAFF
TRBD1,many,TRBV20-1,TRBJ2-2,TGCAGTGCTAAAAAACAGGGGCGGCCCGGGGAGCTGTTTTTT,CSAKKQGRPGELFF
-,few,TRBV7-8,TRBJ2-5,TGTGCCAGCAGCTCTACAGGGGAGACCCAGTACTTC,CASSSTGETQYF
-,many,TRBV19,TRBJ2-1,TGTGCCAGTAGCGAACCTACGGCCTCCTACAATGAGCAGTTCTTC,CASSEPTASYNEQFF
-,few,TRBV5-4,TRBJ2-1,TGTGCCAGCAGCTTTGGGGAGCAGAACAATGAGCAGTTCTTC,CASSFGEQNNEQFF
-,few,TRBV6-2/TRBV6-3,TRBJ2-7,TGTGCCAGCAGCTTCCGTACGGGGGTCAGGGACTACGAGCAGTACTTC,CASSFRTGVRDYEQYF
-,many,TRBV20-1,TRBJ2-1,TGCAGTGCCTCCCAGGCCGGCTGGAGCTCCTACAATGAGCAGTTCTTC,CSASQAGWSSYNEQFF
-,-,TRBV6-1,TRBJ2-1,TGTGTCACCCAAGGGGGGGGGTTCGACTCCTACAATGAGCAGTTCTTC,CVTQGGGFDSYNEQFF
TRBD1,few,TRBV12-3/TRBV12-4,TRBJ2-7,TGTGCCAGCAGTTTATGGGGACAGGAGAACTCCTACGAGCAGTACTTC,CASSLWGQENSYEQYF
-,-,TRBV25-1,TRBJ2-3,TGTGCCAGCAGTGAATTGGGCACAGATACGCAGTATTTT,CASSELGTDTQYF
TRBD2,many,TRBV6-5,TRBJ2-7,TGTGCCAGCAGTTACGAGCGGAGCGGGACCTACGAGCAGTACTTC,CASSYERSGTYEQYF
-,many,TRBV5-1,TRBJ2-1,TGCGCCAGCAGCCCCCAGAGCGGGCCCGCCCCGCAGCAGTTCTTC,CASSPQSGPAPQQFF
-,-,TRBV7-2,TRBJ1-6,TGTGCCAGCAGCATAGGACAGAGCTATAATTCACCCCTCCACTTT,CASSIGQSYNSPLHF
TRBD1,many,TRBV5-1,TRBJ2-3,TGCGCCAGCAGCCCGACAGGGGCGCTGGATACGCAGTATTTT,CASSPTGALDTQYF
TRBD1,-,TRBV6-6,TRBJ2-2,TGTACCAGCAGTTACCGACAGGGGGAGGACGGGGAGCTGTTTTTT,CTSSYRQGEDGELFF
TRBD2,few,TRBV5-4,TRBJ2-5,TGTGCCAGCAGCTGGGGACTAGCGGGGGGATCAGAGACCCAGTACTTC,CASSWGLAGGSETQYF
-,many,TRBV6-2/TRBV6-3,TRBJ1-1,TGTGCCAGCAGTGCCAGGGGAACGAACACTGAAGCTTTCTTT,CASSARGTNTEAFF
-,many,TRBV18,TRBJ1-2,TGTGCCAGCTCACAAAACGCGGACTATGGCTACACCTTC,CASSQNADYGYTF
TRBD1,many,TRBV12-3/TRBV12-4,TRBJ1-2,TGTGCCAGCAGTTTGGGACCGCAAAGGGGGCTCCTGGTTCCGGGACAAAATGGCTACACCTTC,CASSLGPQRGLLVPGQNGYTF
-,many,TRBV24-1,TRBJ2-1,TGTGCCACCAGTGAATTTACAGGGTCTTGGTTCTTC,CATSEFTGSWFF
TRBD2,many,TRBV20-1,TRBJ2-3,TGCAGTGCACGATGGGCTAGCGGGGGTCGACGCACAGATACGCAGTATTTT,CSARWASGGRRTDTQYF
-,few,TRBV24-1,TRBJ2-1,TGTGCCACCAGTGATTCCGCCCCCCTTGAGCAGTTCTTC,CATSDSAPLEQFF
-,-,TRBV18,TRBJ1-2,TGTGCCAGCTCGTCGGAGAGAATCTATGGCTACACCTTC,CASSSERIYGYTF
-,many,TRBV5-1,TRBJ2-5,TGCGCCAGCAGCTTGGTGGCGGATCAAGAGACCCAGTACTTC,CASSLVADQETQYF
-,few,TRBV5-6,TRBJ1-3,TGTGCCAGCAGCTTGCATGGCTCTGGAAACACCATATATTTT,CASSLHGSGNTIYF
TRBD1,few,TRBV12-3/TRBV12-4,TRBJ1-1,TGTGCCAGCAAGGGGGCAGGGGATTTCACTGAAGCTTTCTTT,CASKGAGDFTEAFF
TRBD1,few,TRBV29-1,TRBJ1-2,TGCAGCGTGGGGGGACAGAACTATGGCTACACCTTC,CSVGGQNYGYTF
-,many,TRBV7-6,TRBJ1-3,TGTGCCAGCAGCAGGGGAAGGGTCTCTGGAAACACCATATATTTT,CASSRGRVSGNTIYF
-,few,TRBV5-1,TRBJ1-2,TGCGCCAGCAGCTTGGGGGCAGCCTCCTACTATGGCTACACCTTC,CASSLGAASYYGYTF
-,-,TRBV5-5,TRBJ2-5,TGTGCCATCAGCTTGGGGCTCCTGGGGACCCAGTACTTC,CAISLGLLGTQYF
-,many,TRBV12-3/TRBV12-4,TRBJ2-5,TGTGCCAGCAGTTTAGTGGGAACAAGAGCAAGGACCCAGTACTTC,CASSLVGTRARTQYF
TRBD1,few,TRBV10-3,TRBJ2-7,TGTGCCATCAGTGAGTTTGACCGGGACAGCTCCTACGAGCAGTACTTC,CAISEFDRDSSYEQYF
-,many,TRBV28,TRBJ2-2,TGTGCCAGCAGTTTAAGGGGGGACACCGGGGAGCTGTTTTTT,CASSLRGDTGELFF
TRBD1,many,TRBV29-1,TRBJ2-2,TGCAGCGTAGGTCAGGGGGCCACCGGGGAGCTGTTTTTT,CSVGQGATGELFF